This is a list of T cell receptor beta chains from one sample in a study of blood T cells in healthy people across ages. TCRdb analysed the 5' RACE reads with MiXCR anew, one entry per CDR3 protein. The sample comprises roughly 800,000 distinct CDR3 sequences, roughly 24% of which are singletons, and around 3% rests with the top ten. The same sample was also used in a study of T cells of mothers and their children.

Material: blood. The receptors here all came from a boy aged 10-17 years in good health. The CDR3 runs from the conserved cysteine through the conserved F or W. Fields, in order: clone size, V gene, J gene, CDR3 protein. Only part of the rows carry a size: once, few, many, or a class if the clone is expanded.

abundance: -
v_gene: TRBV20-1
j_gene: TRBJ1-1
CDR3aa: CSARELEGLNTEAFF

abundance: -
v_gene: TRBV25-1
j_gene: TRBJ2-5
CDR3aa: CASSRSRGIQETQYF

abundance: -
v_gene: TRBV27
j_gene: -
CDR3aa: CASSEQGSRSYEQYF

abundance: many
v_gene: TRBV6-6
j_gene: TRBJ2-1
CDR3aa: CASRGTVGSSYNEQFF

abundance: -
v_gene: TRBV6-1
j_gene: TRBJ2-7
CDR3aa: CASSPVRAPYEQYF

abundance: -
v_gene: TRBV2
j_gene: TRBJ1-2
CDR3aa: CASSERKAGGYTF

abundance: -
v_gene: TRBV11-2
j_gene: TRBJ2-7
CDR3aa: CASSPGGTGFNEQYF

abundance: -
v_gene: TRBV2
j_gene: TRBJ2-1
CDR3aa: CATSRDQGYNEQFF

abundance: -
v_gene: TRBV6-6
j_gene: TRBJ1-1
CDR3aa: CASTTGSEAFF

abundance: -
v_gene: TRBV5-1
j_gene: TRBJ2-7
CDR3aa: CASSPSTGTYEQYF

abundance: -
v_gene: TRBV9
j_gene: TRBJ2-7
CDR3aa: CASSPRDPGQAIYEQYF

abundance: few
v_gene: TRBV4-2
j_gene: TRBJ2-5
CDR3aa: CASSPHKGEGNRF

abundance: few
v_gene: TRBV9
j_gene: TRBJ2-5
CDR3aa: CASSVTSGGLQETQYF

abundance: -
v_gene: TRBV25-1
j_gene: TRBJ2-6
CDR3aa: CASGTRRGANVLTF

abundance: -
v_gene: TRBV29-1
j_gene: TRBJ1-2
CDR3aa: CSVSRDPRGYTF

abundance: few
v_gene: TRBV12-5
j_gene: TRBJ1-1
CDR3aa: CASGLEGRTEAFF

abundance: -
v_gene: TRBV20-1
j_gene: TRBJ2-1
CDR3aa: CSARDFRTYGSNEQFF

abundance: few
v_gene: TRBV3-1
j_gene: TRBJ2-6
CDR3aa: CASSQRNSGANVLTF

abundance: -
v_gene: TRBV5-4
j_gene: TRBJ2-5
CDR3aa: CASSLDWLAGDSQETQYF

abundance: -
v_gene: TRBV25-1
j_gene: TRBJ2-6
CDR3aa: CASSEYGGAGANVLTF